The sequence of this TCR beta chain was determined in a study of T cell repertoires in cytomegalovirus infection (dated by TCRdb to between 2019 and 2020). In terms of the full investigation: Donor HLA type was relevant to the analysis, because carriage of CMV infection together with the matching HLA type was indicated by public TCR beta signatures. The research as a whole found: The ex vivo response was dominated by HLA-C-restricted CMV-specific TCR beta clonotypes, and the single most frequent clonotype in two of eight donors was supplied by these HLA-C-restricted clonotypes. Cumulative frequency of public TCR beta family members discriminated carriers of CMV infection plus the relevant HLA type in this cohort and an independent approximately 370-donor cohort.

Sequencing relied on an Illumina HiSeq 1500. TCRdb ran its own pipeline on the public reads, namely fastp trimming at Q25 and MiXCR clone calling, and kept in-frame beta chains. Identical CDR3 protein sequences are pooled into one entry, listed with their most common genes and DNA. The sample records roughly 600,000 distinct CDR3 sequences, around 24% of which are singletons. Under 8.5% of the sample is held by the ten biggest clonotypes. This clonotype was observed a few times. Its antigen remains unidentified. A much larger clonotype is one base distant, so this may be a read error. There are 13 amino acids in the CDR3, from cysteine to phenylalanine inclusive. Only CDR3 DNA is held: 39 bases, read in frame from base 1. V loses 2 bases, J loses 2 bases, and the germline ends lie 5 bases apart. The germline V gene supplies CDR1 MDHEN and CDR2 SYDVKM.

The sequence joins TRBV28 to TRBJ2-3, with the D gene not clear enough to name. The sequencing input was CD8+ T cells from PBMCs. This TCR came from a human donor in good health (CMV status not recorded). Some clones in this sample may be carry-over from other donors' samples. The encoded CDR3 is CASSLVNTDTQYF. At the DNA level, the sequence is TGTGCCAGCAGTTTAGTCAACACAGATACGCAGTATTTT. Full variable domain (CDR3 extended with the reference TRBV28 and TRBJ2-3 proteins): DVKVTQSSRYLVKRTGEKVFLECVQDMDHENMFWYRQDPGLGLRLIYFSYDVKMKEKGDIPEGYSVSREKKERFSLILESASTNQTSMYLCASSLVNTDTQYFGPGTRLTVL.